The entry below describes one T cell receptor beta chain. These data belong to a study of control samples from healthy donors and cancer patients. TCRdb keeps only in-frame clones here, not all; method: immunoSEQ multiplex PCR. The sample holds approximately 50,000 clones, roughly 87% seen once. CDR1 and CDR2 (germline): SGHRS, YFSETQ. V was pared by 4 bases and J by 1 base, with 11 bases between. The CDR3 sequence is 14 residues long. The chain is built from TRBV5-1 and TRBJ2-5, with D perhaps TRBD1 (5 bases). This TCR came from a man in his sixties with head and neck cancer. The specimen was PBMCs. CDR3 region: CASSGAGSQETQYF. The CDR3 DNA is TGCGCCAGCAGCGGCGCAGGGTCCCAAGAGACCCAGTACTTC. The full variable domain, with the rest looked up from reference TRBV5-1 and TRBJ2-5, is KAGVTQTPRYLIKTRGQQVTLSCSPISGHRSVSWYQQTPGQGLQFLFEYFSETQRNKGNFPGRFSGRQFSNSRSEMNVSTLELGDSALYLCASSGAGSQETQYFGPGTRLLVL.